Each of the 11 T cell receptor beta chains below was sequenced from the same sample in a study of cytomegalovirus exposure and HLA in healthy donors. The PCR had 60 Vbeta and 13 Jbeta primers. Repertoires were generated with immunoSEQ multiplex PCR, while TCRdb's copy carries only in-frame clones and drops some. The sample holds around 53,000 clones, over 70% seen once. Sequencing was carried out using PBMCs. These receptors all stem from a man aged 18 to 30 in good health and CMV-seronegative.

This clone was counted between two and nine times. V is TRBV4-3 and J is TRBJ2-6; no definite D call. The CDR3 is 16 amino acids. Between the trimmed V and J ends, which lost 0 bases and 4 bases, there was a span of 10 bases. Germline assignment: CDR1 LGHNA and CDR2 YSLEER. CDR3 in amino acids: CASSQDWPSGANVLTF. Here the CDR3 DNA reads TGCGCCAGCAGCCAAGATTGGCCCTCCGGGGCCAACGTCCTGACTTTC.

The rearrangement uses TRBV6-5 and TRBJ1-5; unclear D gene. Germline assignment: CDR1 MNHEY and CDR2 SVGAGI. Trimming cost V 1 base and J 0 bases, with 4 bases left between them. CDR3 size: 14 residues. The CDR3 is CASSYYSSNQPQHF. The CDR3 bases are TGTGCCAGCAGTTACTACAGTAGCAATCAGCCCCAGCATTTT.

This rearrangement joins TRBV6-5 to TRBJ2-7; a possible D gene is TRBD2 (8 bases). CDR3 length: 15 amino acids. V was pared by 6 bases and J by 2 bases, with 17 bases between. Germline V gene data show CDR1 as MNHEY and CDR2 as SVGAGI. The CDR3 region is CASSRGTRGPYEQYF. DNA for the CDR3: TGTGCCAGCAGCCGCGGGACTAGGGGGCCCTACGAGCAGTACTTC.

This chain uses TRBV30 with TRBJ1-2; the match to TRBD1 covers 8 bases. The trim removed 2 bases at V and 2 bases at J, leaving 10 bases unmatched. Per germline, CDR1 GTSNPN and CDR2 SVGIG (reference sequence). This CDR3 contains 16 residues. CDR3: CAWSSARTGPNYGYTF. The CDR3 DNA reads as TGTGCCTGGAGTTCCGCCCGGACAGGGCCGAACTATGGCTACACCTTC. The entire variable domain, with the rest obtained from reference TRBV30 and TRBJ1-2, is as follows: SQTIHQWPATLVQPVGSPLSLECTVEGTSNPNLYWYRQAAGRGLQLLFYSVGIGQISSEVPQNLSASRPQDRQFILSSKKLLLSDSGFYLCAWSSARTGPNYGYTFGSGTRLTVV.

The gene calls are TRBV6-5 and TRBJ1-2; TRBD1 matches 10 bases. The ends lost 0 bases at V and 4 bases at J; junction bases unmatched: 5. This CDR3 spans 16 amino acids. Germline CDR1 is MNHEY and CDR2 is SVGAGI. CDR3 loop: CASSYSATGGTYGYTF. In nucleotides, the CDR3 is TGTGCCAGCAGTTACTCGGCGACAGGGGGCACCTATGGCTACACCTTC.

The chain recombines TRBV7-9 with TRBJ1-2, with 7 bases fitting TRBD1. Losses at the gene ends were 4 bases for V and 2 bases for J; bases not matched to a gene: 10. Germline values: CDR1 SEHNR, CDR2 FQNEAQ (reference sequence). There are 16 residues in the CDR3. CDR3 bases: TGTGCCAGCAGCTCTATTAGGCCGGGACAGAACTATGGCTACACCTTC. This translates into CASSSIRPGQNYGYTF.

The gene calls are TRBV29-1 and TRBJ2-1, with 10 bases that match TRBD2. Germline values: CDR1 SQVTM, CDR2 ANQGSEA. J was trimmed by 7 bases and V by 7 bases; bases with no gene match: 10. The CDR3 runs 14 residues. CDR3 nucleotide sequence: TGCAGCGCTTCGACTAGCGGGTTTTTGAATGAGCAGTTCTTC. It is translated as CSASTSGFLNEQFF.

The gene calls are TRBV7-8 and TRBJ1-5; tentatively, D is TRBD1 (5 bases). V was shortened by 5 bases and J by 7 bases, with 15 bases between the two germline ends. Germline assignment: CDR1 SGHVS and CDR2 FQNEAQ. The CDR3 runs 14 residues. CDR3 residues: CASSQRQYEQPQHF. DNA for the CDR3: TGTGCCAGCAGCCAAAGACAGTATGAACAGCCCCAGCATTTT.

The chain carries TRBV27 and TRBJ2-3, with 8 bases that match TRBD1. CDR3 size: 12 residues. V trimming: 6 bases; J trimming: 9 bases; junction bases outside the gene matches: 5. The germline V gene has CDR1 MNHEY and CDR2 SMNVEV (reference sequence). For the CDR3, the DNA is TGTGCCAGCAGCACCGGGACAGGCACGCAGTATTTT. Protein sequence: CASSTGTGTQYF.

This chain uses TRBV13 with TRBJ2-4; D perhaps matches TRBD2 (6 bases). The V and J ends lost 4 bases and 3 bases respectively, with 13 bases between them. The CDR3 is 15 residues long. From germline, CDR1 is PRHDT and CDR2 FYEKMQ (reference sequence). The CDR3 region is CASSSAGGVKNIQYF. The CDR3, as DNA: TGTGCCAGCAGCTCCGCTGGAGGGGTCAAAAACATTCAGTACTTC.

The chain has TRBV5-4 and TRBJ2-7, with TRBD2 as a possible D gene (5 bases). The length of the CDR3 is 15 residues. Per germline, CDR1 SGHNT and CDR2 YYREEE (reference sequence). V was shortened by 3 bases and J by 2 bases, with 15 bases between the two germline ends. The DNA for the CDR3 is TGTGCCAGCAGCTCCAACGTCGGGAAGCCCTACGAGCAGTACTTC. Translated: CASSSNVGKPYEQYF.